The T cell receptor beta chain under discussion was sequenced for a study of blood T cell repertoires in COVID-19. Participants reported their clinical history, and cohort assignment relied on those reports. Trimming pared 0 bases from V and 4 bases from J, leaving 7 bases between. CDR3 length: 13 residues. Germline loops: CDR1 MGHRA, CDR2 YSYEKL. TCRdb's copy holds only in-frame clones and misses some; the assay was immunoSEQ multiplex PCR. Here the sample spans just over 350,000 clones, roughly nine tenths being singletons. The receptor was isolated from a woman aged 25 to 45 who had recovered from COVID-19. The sample comprised PBMCs or T cells enriched from blood (not recorded which). V usage is TRBV4-1 and J usage is TRBJ2-7; D may be TRBD2 (5 bases). CDR3 bases: TGCGCCAGCAGCCAAGAAACGGGATACGAGCAGTACTTC. This codes for CASSQETGYEQYF.